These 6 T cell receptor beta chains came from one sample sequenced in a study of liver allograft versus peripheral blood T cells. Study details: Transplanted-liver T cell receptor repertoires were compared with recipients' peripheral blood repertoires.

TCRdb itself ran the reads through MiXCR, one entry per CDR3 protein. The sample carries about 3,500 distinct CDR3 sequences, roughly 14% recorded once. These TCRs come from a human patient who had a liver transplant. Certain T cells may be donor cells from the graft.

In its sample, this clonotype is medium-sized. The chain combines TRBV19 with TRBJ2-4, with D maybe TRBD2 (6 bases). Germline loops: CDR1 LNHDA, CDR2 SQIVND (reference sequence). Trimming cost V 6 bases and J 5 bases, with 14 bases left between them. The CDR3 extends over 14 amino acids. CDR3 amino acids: CASSYGTGENIQYF. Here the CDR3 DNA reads TGTGCCAGTAGCTACGGGACTGGGGAAAACATTCAGTACTTC.

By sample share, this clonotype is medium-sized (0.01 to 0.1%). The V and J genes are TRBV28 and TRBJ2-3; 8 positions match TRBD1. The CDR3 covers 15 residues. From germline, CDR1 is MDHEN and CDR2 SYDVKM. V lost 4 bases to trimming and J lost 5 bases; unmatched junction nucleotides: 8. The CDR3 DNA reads TGTGCCAGCAGTTCTGGGGACAGGCGCATAGATACGCAGTATTTT. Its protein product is CASSSGDRRIDTQYF.

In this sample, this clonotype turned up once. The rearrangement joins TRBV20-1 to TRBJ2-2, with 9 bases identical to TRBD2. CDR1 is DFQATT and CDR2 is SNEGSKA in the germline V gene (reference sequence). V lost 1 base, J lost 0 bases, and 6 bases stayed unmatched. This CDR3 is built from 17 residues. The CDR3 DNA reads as TGCAGTGCTAGAGCGTGGCGGGAGGGCCCGAACACCGGGGAGCTGTTTTTT. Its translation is CSARAWREGPNTGELFF.

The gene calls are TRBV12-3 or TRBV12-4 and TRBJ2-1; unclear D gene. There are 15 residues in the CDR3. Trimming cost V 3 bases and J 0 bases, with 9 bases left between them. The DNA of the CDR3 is TGTGCCAGCAGTTTGGGCTTTAGCTCCTACAATGAGCAGTTCTTC. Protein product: CASSLGFSSYNEQFF.

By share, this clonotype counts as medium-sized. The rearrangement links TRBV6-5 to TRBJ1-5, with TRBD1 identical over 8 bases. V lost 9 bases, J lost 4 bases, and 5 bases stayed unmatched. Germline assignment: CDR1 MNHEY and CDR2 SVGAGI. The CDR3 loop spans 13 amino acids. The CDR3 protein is CASQGAGNQPQHF. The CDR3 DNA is TGTGCCAGTCAGGGGGCCGGGAATCAGCCCCAGCATTTT.

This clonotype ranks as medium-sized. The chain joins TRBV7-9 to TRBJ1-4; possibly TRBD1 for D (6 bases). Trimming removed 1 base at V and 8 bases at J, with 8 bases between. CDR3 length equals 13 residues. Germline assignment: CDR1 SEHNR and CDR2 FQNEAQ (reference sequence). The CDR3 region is CASSLDRAEKLFF. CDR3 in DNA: TGTGCCAGCAGCTTAGACAGGGCGGAAAAACTGTTTTTT.